The rows below give T cell receptor beta chains drawn from one sample of a study of human T cells and chemical hapten exposure. Each CDR3 protein gets one entry after TCRdb re-called the RACE reads with MiXCR. This sample has some 400,000 distinct CDR3 sequences, with roughly 5% found just once. The material was whole blood, obtained in connection with sensitization to the hapten diphenylcyclopropenone (DPC). These receptors came from a woman aged 50 to 60 with alopecia areata. Some clones in this sample may be carry-over from other donors' samples. CDR3s include the opening cysteine and the closing phenylalanine or tryptophan. A D gene is named only where the DNA matches it firmly. Some rows have no size entry. The others give once, few or many, or a class for an expanded clone.

TRBV20-1	TRBJ2-3	TRBD2	few	CSALGLAGLKDTQYF	TGCAGTGCCTTGGGACTAGCGGGGCTCAAAGATACGCAGTATTTT
TRBV6-1	TRBJ2-3	NA	NA	CASIRLGAQYF	TGTGCCAGCATTCGCCTCGGTGCGCAGTATTTT
TRBV7-8	TRBJ2-1	TRBD2	many	CASSLRTSGRNNEQFF	TGTGCCAGCAGCTTACGGACTAGCGGGAGGAACAATGAGCAGTTCTTC
TRBV3-1	TRBJ2-3	TRBD2	few	CASSHVAGGPDTQYF	TGTGCCAGCAGCCACGTAGCGGGAGGCCCGGATACGCAGTATTTT
TRBV7-6	TRBJ2-1	NA	many	CASSPLGRGDNEQFF	TGTGCCAGCAGCCCCTTAGGCAGGGGGGACAATGAGCAGTTCTTC
TRBV28	TRBJ1-1	NA	many	CASSFGLVSEAFF	TGTGCCAGCAGTTTTGGCTTAGTTTCCGAAGCTTTCTTT
TRBV5-1	TRBJ2-6	NA	many	CASSLDFSGANVLTF	TGCGCCAGCAGCTTGGACTTCTCTGGGGCCAACGTCCTGACTTTC
TRBV7-2	TRBJ2-1	NA	many	CASSLAPGERRNEQFF	TGTGCCAGCAGCTTAGCGCCGGGAGAAAGACGCAATGAGCAGTTCTTC
TRBV7-2	TRBJ2-1	TRBD2	NA	CASRLAGVDEQFF	TGTGCCAGTAGGCTAGCGGGAGTTGATGAGCAGTTCTTC
TRBV3-1	TRBJ2-4	TRBD2	few	CASSQDSSGGATKNIQYF	TGTGCCAGCAGCCAAGATTCCAGCGGGGGGGCCACCAAAAACATTCAGTACTTC
TRBV27	TRBJ2-1	NA	many	CATRDSAYNEQFF	TGTGCCACCCGAGACAGCGCCTACAATGAGCAGTTCTTC
TRBV6-2/TRBV6-3	TRBJ2-1	NA	few	CASSYGITPGNEQFF	TGTGCCAGCAGTTACGGGATTACCCCGGGGAATGAGCAGTTCTTC